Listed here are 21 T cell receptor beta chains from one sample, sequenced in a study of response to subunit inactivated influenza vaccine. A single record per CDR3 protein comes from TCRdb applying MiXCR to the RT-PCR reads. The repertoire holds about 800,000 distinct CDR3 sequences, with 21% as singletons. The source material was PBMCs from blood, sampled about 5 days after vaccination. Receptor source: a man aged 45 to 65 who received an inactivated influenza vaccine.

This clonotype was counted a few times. CDR3 protein: CASSRSGGYEQYF. The DNA of the CDR3 is TGTGCCAGCAGTCGTAGCGGAGGCTACGAGCAGTACTTC. The gene calls are TRBV27 and TRBJ2-7; D might be TRBD2 (6 bases). The V and J ends lost 5 bases and 3 bases respectively, with 11 bases between them. Germline CDR1 is MNHEY and CDR2 is SMNVEV (reference sequence). The CDR3 extends over 13 amino acids.

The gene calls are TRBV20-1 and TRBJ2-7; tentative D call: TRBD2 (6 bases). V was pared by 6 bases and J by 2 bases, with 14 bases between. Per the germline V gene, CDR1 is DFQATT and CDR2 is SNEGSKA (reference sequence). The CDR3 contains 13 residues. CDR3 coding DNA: TGCAGTGCAGAACAAGCGGGTACCTACGAGCAGTACTTC. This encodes CSAEQAGTYEQYF.

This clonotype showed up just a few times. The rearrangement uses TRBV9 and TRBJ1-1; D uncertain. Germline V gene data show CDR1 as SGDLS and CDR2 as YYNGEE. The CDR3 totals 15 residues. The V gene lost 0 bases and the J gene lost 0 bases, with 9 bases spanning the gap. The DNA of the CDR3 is TGTGCCAGCAGCGTAGGAGGCGCTTTGAACACTGAAGCTTTCTTT. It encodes CASSVGGALNTEAFF.

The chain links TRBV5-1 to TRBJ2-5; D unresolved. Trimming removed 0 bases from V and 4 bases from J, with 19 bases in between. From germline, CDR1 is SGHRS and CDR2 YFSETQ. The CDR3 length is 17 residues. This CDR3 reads CASSLGFRTEKTETQYF. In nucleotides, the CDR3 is TGCGCCAGCAGCTTGGGATTTCGGACCGAGAAGACAGAGACCCAGTACTTC.

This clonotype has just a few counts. As DNA, the CDR3 is TGTGCCAGCAGCCCCAGCTCCGGTCTCTGGGAGCAGTACTTC. Amino acids: CASSPSSGLWEQYF. The chain combines TRBV7-2 with TRBJ2-7; D remains unclear. The CDR3 sequence is 14 residues long. The germline gives CDR1 SGHTA, CDR2 FQGNSA. V was cut by 5 bases and J by 7 bases, with 18 bases left in between.

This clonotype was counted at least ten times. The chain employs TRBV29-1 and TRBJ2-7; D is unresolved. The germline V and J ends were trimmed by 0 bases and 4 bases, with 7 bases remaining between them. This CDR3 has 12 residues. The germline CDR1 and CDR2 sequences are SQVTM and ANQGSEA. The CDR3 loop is CSVEDRGYEQYF. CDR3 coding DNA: TGCAGCGTTGAAGATCGTGGATACGAGCAGTACTTC.

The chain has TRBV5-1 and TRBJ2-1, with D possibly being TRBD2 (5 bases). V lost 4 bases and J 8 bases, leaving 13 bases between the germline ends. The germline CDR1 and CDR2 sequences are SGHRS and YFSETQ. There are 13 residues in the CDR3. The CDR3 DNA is TGCGCCAGCAGCGCGACTACACATCATGAGCAGTTCTTC. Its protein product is CASSATTHHEQFF.

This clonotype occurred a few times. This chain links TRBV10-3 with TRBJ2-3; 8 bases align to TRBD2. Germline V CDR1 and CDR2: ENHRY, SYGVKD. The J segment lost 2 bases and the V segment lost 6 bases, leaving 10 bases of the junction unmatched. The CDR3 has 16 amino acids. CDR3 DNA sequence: TGTGCCATCAGCCCCCGGGGAGCGGGGGACACAGATACGCAGTATTTT. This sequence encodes CAISPRGAGDTDTQYF.

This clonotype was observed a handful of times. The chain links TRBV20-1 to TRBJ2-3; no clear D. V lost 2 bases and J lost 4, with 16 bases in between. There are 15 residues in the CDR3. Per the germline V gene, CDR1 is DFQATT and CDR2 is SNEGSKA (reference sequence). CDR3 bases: TGCAGTGCTAGAACTTGGTCGACTCCCCCAGATACGCAGTATTTT. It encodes CSARTWSTPPDTQYF.

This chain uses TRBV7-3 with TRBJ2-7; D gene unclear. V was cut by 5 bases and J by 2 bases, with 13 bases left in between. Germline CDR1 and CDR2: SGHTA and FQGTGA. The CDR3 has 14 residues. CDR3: CASSPTPGPYEQYF. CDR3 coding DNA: TGTGCCAGCAGCCCGACGCCGGGCCCCTACGAGCAGTACTTC. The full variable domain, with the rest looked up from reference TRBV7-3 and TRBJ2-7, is GAGVSQTPSNKVTEKGKYVELRCDPISGHTALYWYRQSLGQGPEFLIYFQGTGAADDSGLPNDRFFAVRPEGSVSTLKIQRTERGDSAVYLCASSPTPGPYEQYFGPGTRLTVT.

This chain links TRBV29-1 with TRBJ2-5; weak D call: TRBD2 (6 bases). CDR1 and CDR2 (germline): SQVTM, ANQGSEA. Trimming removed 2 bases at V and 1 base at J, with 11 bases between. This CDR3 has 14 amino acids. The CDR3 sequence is CSVEYLLAQETQYF. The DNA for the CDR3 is TGCAGCGTTGAATACTTACTAGCCCAAGAGACCCAGTACTTC.

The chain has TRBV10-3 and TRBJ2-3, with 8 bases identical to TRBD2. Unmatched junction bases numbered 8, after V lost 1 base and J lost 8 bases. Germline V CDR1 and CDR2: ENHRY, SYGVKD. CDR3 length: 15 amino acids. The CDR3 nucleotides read TGTGCCATCAGTGAGTTAGCGGGGAAGGTGGCTACGCAGTATTTT. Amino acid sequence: CAISELAGKVATQYF.

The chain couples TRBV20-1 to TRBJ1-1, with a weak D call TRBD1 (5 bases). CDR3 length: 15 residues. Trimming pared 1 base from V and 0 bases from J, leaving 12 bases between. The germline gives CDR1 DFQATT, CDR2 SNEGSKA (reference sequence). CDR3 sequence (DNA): TGCAGTGCTAGAGTGGGACCGGTTATGAACACTGAAGCTTTCTTT. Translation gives CSARVGPVMNTEAFF.

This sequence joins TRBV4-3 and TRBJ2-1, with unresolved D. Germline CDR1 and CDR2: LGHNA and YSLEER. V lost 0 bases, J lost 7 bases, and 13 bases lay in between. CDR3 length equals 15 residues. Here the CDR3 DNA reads TGCGCCAGCAGCCAAGACGGTTTACAGAGTAATGAGCAGTTCTTC. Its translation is CASSQDGLQSNEQFF.

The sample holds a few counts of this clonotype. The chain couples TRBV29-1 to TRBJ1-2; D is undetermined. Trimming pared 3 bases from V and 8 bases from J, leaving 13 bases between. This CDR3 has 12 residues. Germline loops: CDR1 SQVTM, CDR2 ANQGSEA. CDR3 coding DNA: TGCAGCGTTGATTCCGCAGTCGGCGGCTACACCTTC. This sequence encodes CSVDSAVGGYTF. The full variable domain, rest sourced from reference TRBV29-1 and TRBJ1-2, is SAVISQKPSRDICQRGTSLTIQCQVDSQVTMMFWYRQQPGQSLTLIATANQGSEATYESGFVIDKFPISRPNLTFSTLTVSNMSPEDSSIYLCSVDSAVGGYTFGSGTRLTVV.

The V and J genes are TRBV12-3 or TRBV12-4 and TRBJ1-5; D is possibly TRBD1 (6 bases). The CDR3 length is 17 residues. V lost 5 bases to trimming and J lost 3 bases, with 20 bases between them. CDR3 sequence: CASSLVPMDSYNQPQHF. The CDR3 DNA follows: TGTGCCAGCAGTCTCGTCCCTATGGACAGTTACAATCAGCCCCAGCATTTT.

The CDR3 DNA reads TGTGCCAGCAGCTTCGACCGACTAGCCGCGAACACCGGGGAGCTGTTTTTT. It codes for CASSFDRLAANTGELFF. The chain employs TRBV7-3 and TRBJ2-2; 7 bases are a match to TRBD2. This CDR3 region has 17 residues. Germline lookup yields CDR1 SGHTA and CDR2 FQGTGA. J lost 0 bases, V lost 3 bases, and 7 bases had no gene match. Combining the CDR3 with reference TRBV7-3 and TRBJ2-2 gives the whole variable domain GAGVSQTPSNKVTEKGKYVELRCDPISGHTALYWYRQSLGQGPEFLIYFQGTGAADDSGLPNDRFFAVRPEGSVSTLKIQRTERGDSAVYLCASSFDRLAANTGELFFGEGSRLTVL.

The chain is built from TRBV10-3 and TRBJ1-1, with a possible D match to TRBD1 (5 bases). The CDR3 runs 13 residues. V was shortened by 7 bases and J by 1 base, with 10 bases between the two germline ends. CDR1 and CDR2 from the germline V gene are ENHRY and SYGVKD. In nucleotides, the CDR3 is TGTGCCATCACCGCAGGGACGAACACTGAAGCTTTCTTT. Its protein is CAITAGTNTEAFF.

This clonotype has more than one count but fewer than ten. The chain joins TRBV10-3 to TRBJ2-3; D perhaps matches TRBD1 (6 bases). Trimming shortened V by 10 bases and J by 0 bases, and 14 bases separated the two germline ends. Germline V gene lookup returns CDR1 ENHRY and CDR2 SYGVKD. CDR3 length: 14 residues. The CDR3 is CASRTVDSTDTQYF. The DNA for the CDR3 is TGTGCCAGCAGGACAGTTGATAGCACAGATACGCAGTATTTT.

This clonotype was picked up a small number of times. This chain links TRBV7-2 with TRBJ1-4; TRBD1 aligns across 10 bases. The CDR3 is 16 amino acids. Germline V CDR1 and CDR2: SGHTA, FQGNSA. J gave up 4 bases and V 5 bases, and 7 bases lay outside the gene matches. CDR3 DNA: TGTGCCAGCAGCCGCCGGGACAGGGGCTTTAATGAAAAACTGTTTTTT. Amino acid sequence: CASSRRDRGFNEKLFF.

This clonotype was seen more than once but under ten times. CDR3 in DNA: TGTGCCAGCAGTTTAAGGCAGGGGAGTGAAAAACTGTTTTTT. It codes for CASSLRQGSEKLFF. The chain links TRBV12-3 or TRBV12-4 to TRBJ1-4; D is possibly TRBD1 (6 bases). The CDR3 covers 14 residues. V gave up 2 bases and J gave up 7 bases, with 11 bases separating them.